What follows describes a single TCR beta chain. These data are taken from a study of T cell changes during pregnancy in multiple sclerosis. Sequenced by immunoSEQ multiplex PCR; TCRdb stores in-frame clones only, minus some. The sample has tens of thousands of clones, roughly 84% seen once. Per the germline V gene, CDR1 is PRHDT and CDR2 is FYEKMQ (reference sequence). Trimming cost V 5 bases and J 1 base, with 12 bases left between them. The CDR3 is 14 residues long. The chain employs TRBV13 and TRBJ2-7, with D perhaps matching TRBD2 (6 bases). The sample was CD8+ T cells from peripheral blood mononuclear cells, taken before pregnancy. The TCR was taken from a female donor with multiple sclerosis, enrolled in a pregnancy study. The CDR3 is CASSPWGDSYEQYF. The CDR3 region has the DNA TGTGCCAGCAGCCCGTGGGGGGATTCCTACGAGCAGTACTTC. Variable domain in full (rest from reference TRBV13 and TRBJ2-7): AAGVIQSPRHLIKEKRETATLKCYPIPRHDTVYWYQQGPGQDPQFLISFYEKMQSDKGSIPDRFSAQQFSDYHSELNMSSLELGDSALYFCASSPWGDSYEQYFGPGTRLTVT.